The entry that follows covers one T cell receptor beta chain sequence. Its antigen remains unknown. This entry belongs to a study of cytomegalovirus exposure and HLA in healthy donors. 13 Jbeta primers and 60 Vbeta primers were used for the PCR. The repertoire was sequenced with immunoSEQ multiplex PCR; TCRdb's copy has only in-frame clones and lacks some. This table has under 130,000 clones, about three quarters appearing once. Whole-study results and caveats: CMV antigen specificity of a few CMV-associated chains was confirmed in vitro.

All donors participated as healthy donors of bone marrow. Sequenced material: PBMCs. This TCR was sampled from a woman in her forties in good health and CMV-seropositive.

This CDR3 reads CASSEAGLDQPQHF. CDR3 nucleotides: TGTGCCAGCAGTGAGGCAGGCCTGGATCAGCCCCAGCATTTT. The chain carries TRBV6-1 and TRBJ1-5, with D uncertain. Trimming stripped 3 bases from V and 5 bases from J, with 11 bases between. Germline values: CDR1 MNHNS, CDR2 SASEGT. This CDR3 spans 14 amino acids.